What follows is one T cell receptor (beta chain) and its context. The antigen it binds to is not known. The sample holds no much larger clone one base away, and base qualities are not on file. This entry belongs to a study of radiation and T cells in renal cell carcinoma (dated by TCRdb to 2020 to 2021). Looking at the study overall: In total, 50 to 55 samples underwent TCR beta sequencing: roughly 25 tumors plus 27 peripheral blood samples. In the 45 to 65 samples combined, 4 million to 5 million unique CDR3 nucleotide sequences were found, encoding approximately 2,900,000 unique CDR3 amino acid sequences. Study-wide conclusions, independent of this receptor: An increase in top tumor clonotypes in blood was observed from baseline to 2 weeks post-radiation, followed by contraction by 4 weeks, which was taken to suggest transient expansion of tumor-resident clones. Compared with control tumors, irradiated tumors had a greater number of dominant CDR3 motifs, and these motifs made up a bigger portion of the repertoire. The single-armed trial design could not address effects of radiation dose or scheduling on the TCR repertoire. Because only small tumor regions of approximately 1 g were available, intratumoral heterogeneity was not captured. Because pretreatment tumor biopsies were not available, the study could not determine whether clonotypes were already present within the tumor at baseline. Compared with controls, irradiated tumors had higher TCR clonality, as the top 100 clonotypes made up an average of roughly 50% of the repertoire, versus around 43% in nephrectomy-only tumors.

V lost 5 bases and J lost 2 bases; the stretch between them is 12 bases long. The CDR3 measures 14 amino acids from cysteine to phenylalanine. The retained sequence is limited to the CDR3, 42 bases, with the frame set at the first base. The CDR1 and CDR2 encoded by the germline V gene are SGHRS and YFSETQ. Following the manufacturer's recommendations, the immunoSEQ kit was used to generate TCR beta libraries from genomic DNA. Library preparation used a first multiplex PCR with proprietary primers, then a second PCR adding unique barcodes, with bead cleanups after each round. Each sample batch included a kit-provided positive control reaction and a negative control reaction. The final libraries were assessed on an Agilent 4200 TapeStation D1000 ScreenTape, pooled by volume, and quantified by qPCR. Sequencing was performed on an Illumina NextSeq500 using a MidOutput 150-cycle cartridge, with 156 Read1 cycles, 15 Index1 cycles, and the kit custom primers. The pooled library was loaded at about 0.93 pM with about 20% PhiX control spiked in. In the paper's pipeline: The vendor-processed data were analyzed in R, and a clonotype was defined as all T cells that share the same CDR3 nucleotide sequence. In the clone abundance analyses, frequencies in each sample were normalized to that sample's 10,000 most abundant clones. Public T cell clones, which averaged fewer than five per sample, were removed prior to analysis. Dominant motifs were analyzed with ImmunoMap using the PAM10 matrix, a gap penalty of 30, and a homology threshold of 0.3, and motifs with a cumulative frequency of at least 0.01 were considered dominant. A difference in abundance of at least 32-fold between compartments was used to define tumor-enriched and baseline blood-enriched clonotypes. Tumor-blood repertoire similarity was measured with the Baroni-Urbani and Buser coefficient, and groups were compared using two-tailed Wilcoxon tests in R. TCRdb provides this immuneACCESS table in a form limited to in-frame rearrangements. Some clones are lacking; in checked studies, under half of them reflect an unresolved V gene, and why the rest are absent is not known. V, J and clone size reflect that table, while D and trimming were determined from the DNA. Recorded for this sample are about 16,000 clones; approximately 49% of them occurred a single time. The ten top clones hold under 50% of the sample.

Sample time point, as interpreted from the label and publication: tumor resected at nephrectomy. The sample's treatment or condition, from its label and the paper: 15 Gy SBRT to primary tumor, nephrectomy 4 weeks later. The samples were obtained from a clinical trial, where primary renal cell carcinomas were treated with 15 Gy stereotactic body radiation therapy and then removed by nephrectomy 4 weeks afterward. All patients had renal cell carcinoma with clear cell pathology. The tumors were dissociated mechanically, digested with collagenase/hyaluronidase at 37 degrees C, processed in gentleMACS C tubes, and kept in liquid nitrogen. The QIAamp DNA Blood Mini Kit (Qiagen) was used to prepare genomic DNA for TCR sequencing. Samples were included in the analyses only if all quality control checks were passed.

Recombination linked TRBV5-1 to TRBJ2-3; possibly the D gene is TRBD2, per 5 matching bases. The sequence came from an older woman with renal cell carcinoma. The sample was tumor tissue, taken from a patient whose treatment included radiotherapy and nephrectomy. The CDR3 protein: CASSAGLITDTQYF. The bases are TGCGCCAGCAGTGCGGGCTTGATCACAGATACGCAGTATTTT. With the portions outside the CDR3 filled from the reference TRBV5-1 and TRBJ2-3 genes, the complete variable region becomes KAGVTQTPRYLIKTRGQQVTLSCSPISGHRSVSWYQQTPGQGLQFLFEYFSETQRNKGNFPGRFSGRQFSNSRSEMNVSTLELGDSALYLCASSAGLITDTQYFGPGTRLTVL.